The 26 T cell receptor beta chains presented below share a single source sample, sequenced in a study of blood T cells in healthy people across ages. Together with a sample-barcoded 5' primer, a J-beta primer mix was included in a second PCR lasting about 7 to 12 cycles. Each CDR3 protein is one row after TCRdb ran MiXCR on the 5' RACE reads. The sample carries around 2 million distinct CDR3 sequences, more than 35% recorded once. Sequencing was done on a sample of blood. These receptors originate from a human donor in good health.

This clonotype was counted only a few times. V usage is TRBV12-3 or TRBV12-4 and J usage is TRBJ1-5, with a weak D call TRBD1 (5 bases). Trimming cost V 8 bases and J 2 bases, with 16 bases left between them. This CDR3 comprises 15 residues. In nucleotides, the CDR3 is TGTGCCAGCGGGGGGACCGGAGGGGGCAATCAGCCCCAGCATTTT. Translated, it gives CASGGTGGGNQPQHF.

V and J are TRBV7-2 and TRBJ2-5, with D hard to call. Germline lookup yields CDR1 SGHTA and CDR2 FQGNSA. V lost 2 bases and J lost 0, with 10 bases in between. This CDR3 has 15 residues. This CDR3 is CASSLYLGHQETQYF. Written as DNA, the CDR3 is TGTGCCAGCAGCTTATACTTAGGACACCAAGAGACCCAGTACTTC.

The chain couples TRBV12-3 or TRBV12-4 to TRBJ2-1, with 8 bases identical to TRBD1. The trim removed 5 bases at V and 10 bases at J, leaving 10 bases unmatched. The CDR3 has 14 amino acids. CDR3: CASSPQTGEDEQFF. The CDR3 DNA reads TGTGCCAGCAGTCCCCAGACAGGGGAGGACGAGCAGTTCTTC.

This clonotype was recorded only once. The chain carries TRBV7-2 and TRBJ1-1; D is unclear. V was cut by 1 base and J by 10 bases, with 16 bases left in between. Germline V gene sequence: CDR1 SGHTA, CDR2 FQGNSA. The CDR3 extends over 14 amino acids. CDR3 amino acids: CASSLEAGRPRAFF. The CDR3 nucleotides are TGTGCCAGCAGCTTAGAGGCCGGTAGGCCTCGAGCTTTCTTT.

V is TRBV12-3 or TRBV12-4 and J is TRBJ1-2, with TRBD1 identical over 10 bases. The CDR3 runs 16 residues. V was clipped by 5 bases and J by 4 bases; unmatched bases: 10. CDR3 bases: TGTGCCAGCAGTCTTCCCTCCGGGACAGGGGCCTATGGCTACACCTTC. This codes for CASSLPSGTGAYGYTF.

The chain has TRBV12-3 or TRBV12-4 and TRBJ2-6; no definite D call. The length of the CDR3 is 13 residues. The ends were cut back, 3 bases at V and 13 bases at J, with 13 bases in the middle. The CDR3 protein is CASSLSVPEVLTF. As DNA, the CDR3 is TGTGCCAGCAGTTTGTCGGTCCCAGAGGTCCTGACTTTC.

This clonotype turned up a few times. The chain links TRBV2 to TRBJ1-5, with unresolved D. Germline lookup yields CDR1 SNHLY and CDR2 FYNNEI. The CDR3 has 15 amino acids. V lost 1 base to trimming and J lost 4 bases, with 11 bases between them. The CDR3 nucleotides are TGTGCCAGCAGTGAAGGGACGGGCTTTAATCAGCCCCAGCATTTT. Protein product: CASSEGTGFNQPQHF. Full variable domain (remainder filled in from reference TRBV2 and TRBJ1-5): EPEVTQTPSHQVTQMGQEVILRCVPISNHLYFYWYRQILGQKVEFLVSFYNNEISEKSEIFDDQFSVERPDGSNFTLKIRSTKLEDSAMYFCASSEGTGFNQPQHFGDGTRLSIL.

This clonotype was picked up a small number of times. The V call is TRBV20-1, the J call TRBJ2-5; D is unresolved. Trimming shortened V by 3 bases and J by 1 base, and 12 bases separated the two germline ends. The CDR3 sequence is 14 residues long. In germline, CDR1 is DFQATT, CDR2 SNEGSKA (reference sequence). The DNA for the CDR3 is TGCAGTGCTAGGGATAGGCGCGTCCAAGAGACCCAGTACTTC. Amino acid sequence: CSARDRRVQETQYF.

The V gene is TRBV6-6, the J gene TRBJ1-6; 7 bases are shared with TRBD1. This CDR3 contains 16 residues. Trimming cost V 5 bases and J 6 bases; bases outside gene matches: 10. CDR1 is MNHNY and CDR2 is SVGAGI in the germline V gene (reference sequence). CDR3 loop: CASSRNVGTANSPLHF. CDR3 coding DNA: TGTGCCAGCAGTAGGAACGTCGGGACAGCTAATTCACCCCTCCACTTT.

V is TRBV29-1 and J is TRBJ2-7; D could derive from TRBD1 or TRBD2 (5 bases each). V shed 6 bases and J shed 5 bases, with 11 bases lying between them. CDR1 and CDR2 (germline): SQVTM, ANQGSEA. This CDR3 comprises 11 residues. CDR3 protein: CSVGEPHEQYF. Written as DNA, the CDR3 is TGCAGCGTGGGGGAACCACACGAGCAGTACTTC.

The J gene is TRBJ2-7, the V gene TRBV29-1; D uncertain. The V gene's germline CDR1 is SQVTM and CDR2 ANQGSEA. V was cut by 0 bases and J by 2 bases, with 14 bases left in between. The CDR3 contains 15 residues. CDR3 coding DNA: TGCAGCGTTGAAGATTTATACCGAGGCACCTACGAGCAGTACTTC. Translating gives CSVEDLYRGTYEQYF.

The rearrangement links TRBV7-6 to TRBJ1-5; D is undetermined. The V and J ends lost 5 bases and 7 bases respectively, with 15 bases between them. The CDR3 sequence is 14 residues long. Germline loops: CDR1 SGHVS, CDR2 FNYEAQ. CDR3 nucleotide sequence: TGTGCCAGCAGCCAATCTGGACCTGGGCAGCCCCAGCATTTT. It specifies CASSQSGPGQPQHF.

CDR3 bases: TGCGCCAGCAGCTTGGACCCGGGGGGCGTTAGCACAGATACGCAGTATTTT. It codes for CASSLDPGGVSTDTQYF. The V call is TRBV5-1, the J call TRBJ2-3, with a possible D match to TRBD2 (7 bases). The CDR3 extends over 17 amino acids. Germline CDR1 reads SGHRS; CDR2 reads YFSETQ. V lost 0 bases, J lost 0 bases, and 14 bases lay in between.

This clonotype appeared a single time. The chain links TRBV7-2 to TRBJ1-2; possible D gene TRBD1, 5 bases. V was cut by 1 base and J by 8 bases, with 17 bases left in between. CDR1 and CDR2 (germline): SGHTA, FQGNSA. The CDR3 has 15 amino acids. The CDR3 region is CASSLVGWGLEGYTF. CDR3 sequence (DNA): TGTGCCAGCAGCTTAGTCGGATGGGGCTTAGAGGGCTACACCTTC.

This chain connects TRBV7-9 to TRBJ1-2; TRBD1 matches at 7 bases. CDR3 size: 17 residues. V shed 4 bases and J 4 bases; nucleotides not matched to a gene: 15. Germline V gene sequence: CDR1 SEHNR, CDR2 FQNEAQ (reference sequence). In nucleotides, the CDR3 is TGTGCCAGCAGCTCAAAGCCACAGGGGCCTCCCCTCTATGGCTACACCTTC. It specifies CASSSKPQGPPLYGYTF.

The chain uses TRBV6-1 and TRBJ2-3, with D perhaps matching TRBD1 (6 bases). CDR3 length: 16 amino acids. CDR1 and CDR2 from the germline V gene are MNHNS and SASEGT. Trimming cost V 4 bases and J 5 bases, with 19 bases left between them. As DNA, the CDR3 is TGTGCCAGCAGTGGGGAGTGGGGGCCGAAGGGAGATACGCAGTATTTT. Translated, it gives CASSGEWGPKGDTQYF.

The CDR3: CASSLGQNHQETQYF. DNA of the CDR3: TGTGCCAGCTCACTCGGACAGAACCACCAAGAGACCCAGTACTTC. The V call is TRBV18, the J call TRBJ2-5, with D possibly TRBD1 on 6 matching bases. Germline CDR1 and CDR2: KGHSH and LQKENI. The CDR3 length is 15 residues. Between the trimmed V and J ends, which lost 4 bases and 0 bases, there was a span of 12 bases.

This clonotype was seen only a few times. This chain uses TRBV7-2 with TRBJ2-7; D not resolved. Trimming took 3 bases from V and 3 from J, leaving 9 bases between them. Germline V gives CDR1 SGHTA, CDR2 FQGNSA. This CDR3 spans 13 amino acids. Written as DNA, the CDR3 is TGTGCCAGCAGCTTTACCCCAGGCTACGAGCAGTACTTC. Translation gives CASSFTPGYEQYF.

The CDR3 nucleotides are TGTGCCAGCAGCCAAGCGTCCGGGACAGGGGGAAAGTTCTTC. Translated: CASSQASGTGGKFF. V is TRBV7-6 and J is TRBJ2-1; 11 bases align to TRBD1. With V trimmed by 5 bases and J by 14 bases, 11 bases remained unmatched. Germline loops: CDR1 SGHVS, CDR2 FNYEAQ. The CDR3 is 14 residues long.

The rearrangement uses TRBV7-2 and TRBJ1-4; D may be TRBD1 (5 bases). The V end lost 7 bases, the J end lost 8 bases, and 17 bases lay between the germline ends. Germline lookup yields CDR1 SGHTA and CDR2 FQGNSA. This CDR3 is 14 amino acids long. CDR3 nucleotide sequence: TGTGCCAGCACCGTTTCGGGTGGGGGGGAAAAACTGTTTTTT. Its translation is CASTVSGGGEKLFF.

This clonotype was counted between two and nine times. V gene TRBV20-1 combines with J gene TRBJ2-5; D is uncertain. There are 13 residues in the CDR3. Germline assignment: CDR1 DFQATT and CDR2 SNEGSKA (reference sequence). V gave up 5 bases and J gave up 4 bases, with 14 bases separating them. The CDR3 DNA reads TGCAGTGCTGCCTTCCTGGAAGGAGAGACCCAGTACTTC. This encodes CSAAFLEGETQYF.

This clonotype was detected a few times. V and J are TRBV28 and TRBJ2-7; the match to TRBD2 covers 12 bases. This CDR3 has 15 amino acids. Germline V gene data show CDR1 as MDHEN and CDR2 as SYDVKM. V trimming: 2 bases; J trimming: 4 bases; junction bases outside the gene matches: 3. The CDR3 spells CASSLPTSGGYEQYF. The CDR3 DNA is TGTGCCAGCAGTTTACCAACTAGCGGGGGGTACGAGCAGTACTTC.

A note on this clonotype: The junction differs from germline at one of its ends, possibly a read error. V gene TRBV11-1 combines with J gene TRBJ1-5; TRBD1 matches 11 bases. CDR3 length: 13 residues. In germline, CDR1 is SGHAT, CDR2 FQDESV (reference sequence). CDR3 residues: CASSHGTGGPQHF. The CDR3, as DNA: TGCGCCAGCAGCCACGGGACAGGGGGACCCCAGCATTTT.

The table lists this clonotype with a count of one. The V and J genes are TRBV9 and TRBJ2-2; D is unclear. Germline values: CDR1 SGDLS, CDR2 YYNGEE. CDR3 length: 14 amino acids. With 0 bases removed from V and 3 bases from J, the gap between germline ends came to 6 bases. The CDR3: CASSVGAHTGELFF. The DNA for the CDR3 is TGTGCCAGCAGCGTAGGGGCACACACCGGGGAGCTGTTTTTT.

This clonotype was found a few times. The V call is TRBV20-1, the J call TRBJ1-1; D remains ambiguous. V was cut by 6 bases and J by 1 base, with 9 bases left in between. The V gene's germline CDR1 is DFQATT and CDR2 SNEGSKA (reference sequence). This CDR3 region has 12 residues. As DNA, the CDR3 is TGCAGTGCGCGCGGGAGGAACACTGAAGCTTTCTTT. Protein product: CSARGRNTEAFF.

This clonotype was observed a handful of times. The J gene is TRBJ2-7, the V gene TRBV28; 11 positions agree with TRBD2. V lost 5 bases and J lost 9; bases outside the gene matches: 9. Germline CDR1 is MDHEN and CDR2 is SYDVKM. This CDR3 is built from 14 residues. For the CDR3, the DNA is TGTGCCAGCAGTAATAGCGGGGGGGCCTTCGGGCAGTACTTC. This sequence encodes CASSNSGGAFGQYF.